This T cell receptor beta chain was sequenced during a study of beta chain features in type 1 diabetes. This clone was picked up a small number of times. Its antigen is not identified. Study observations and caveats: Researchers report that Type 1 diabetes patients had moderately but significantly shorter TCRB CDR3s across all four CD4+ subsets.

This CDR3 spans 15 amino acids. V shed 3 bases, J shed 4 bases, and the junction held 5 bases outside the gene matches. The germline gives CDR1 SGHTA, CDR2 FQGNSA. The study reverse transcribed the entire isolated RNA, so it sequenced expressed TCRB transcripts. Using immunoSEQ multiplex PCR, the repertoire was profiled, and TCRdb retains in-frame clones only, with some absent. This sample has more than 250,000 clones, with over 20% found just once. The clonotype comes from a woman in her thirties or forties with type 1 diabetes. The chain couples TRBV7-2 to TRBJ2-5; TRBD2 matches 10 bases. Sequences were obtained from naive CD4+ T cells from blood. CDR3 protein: CASSFLAGEGETQYF. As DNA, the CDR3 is TGTGCCAGCAGCTTCCTAGCGGGAGAGGGAGAGACCCAGTACTTC.